Given below is one T cell receptor (beta chain) in context. This sample also contains other DNA sequences that code for the same CDR3. The data derive from a study of cytomegalovirus exposure and HLA in healthy donors. From germline, CDR1 is SGHRS and CDR2 YFSETQ. The CDR3 runs 14 residues. Losses at the gene ends were 0 bases for V and 3 bases for J; bases not matched to a gene: 0. The PCR contained 60 Vbeta and 13 Jbeta primers. Method: immunoSEQ multiplex PCR; TCRdb's copy keeps in-frame clones and lacks some. This sample has tens of thousands of clones, with roughly four fifths found just once. This receptor was taken from a woman aged 30 to 39 in good health and CMV-seropositive. Sequenced sample: PBMCs. The J gene is TRBJ2-3, the V gene TRBV5-1, with 8 bases aligning to TRBD2. The CDR3 nucleotides read TGCGCCAGCAGCTTGGGCGGGAGGACAGATACGCAGTATTTT. It translates to CASSLGGRTDTQYF.